This TCR beta chain was captured by sequencing in a study of CXCR3-negative and CXCR3-positive naive CD8 T cells. UMI-labeled 5' RACE yielded the TRB cDNA libraries. From the 5' RACE reads, TCRdb lists one entry per CDR3 protein and no DNA. The table for this sample gives tens of thousands of distinct CDR3 sequences. The germline V gene has CDR1 LNHNV and CDR2 YYDKDF (reference sequence). This CDR3 is 15 amino acids long. This chain connects TRBV15 to TRBJ2-1; the TCRdb call, TRBD1, lacks DNA for checking. The sequenced sample was memory CD8+ T cells from blood. The receptor was derived from a human donor in good health. Some clones in this sample may be carry-over from other donors' samples. CDR3 protein: CATSRGQGATNEQFF.